This T cell receptor (beta chain) was sequenced for a study of T cell responses to AZD1222 COVID-19 vaccine. CDR3 size: 15 residues. Deletions cut 0 bases from V and 0 bases from J, with 8 bases between. Germline CDR1 is MNHEY and CDR2 is SVGAGI. TCRdb's copy holds only in-frame clones and misses some; the assay was immunoSEQ multiplex PCR. The sample has tens of thousands of clones, roughly nine tenths seen once; the top ten hold 7% to 10%. This TCR was recovered from an adult who received the AZD1222 COVID-19 vaccine. Sample: peripheral blood, taken 28 days after the second AZD1222 dose. V usage is TRBV6-5 and J usage is TRBJ1-2, with a weak D call TRBD1 (5 bases). This CDR3 reads CASSYSQAANYGYTF. The CDR3 DNA reads as TGTGCCAGCAGTTACTCACAGGCTGCTAACTATGGCTACACCTTC.